The rows below give T cell receptor beta chains drawn from one sample of a study of Graves' ophthalmopathy and Graves' hyperthyroidism. TCRdb re-derived calls from the multiplex PCR reads in MiXCR, one entry per CDR3 protein. The sample contains about 58,000 distinct CDR3 sequences, approximately 50% of which appear only once. Sequencing was carried out using peripheral blood. The receptors derive from an adult woman with Graves' ophthalmopathy. Both conserved end residues are part of each CDR3. D genes are given only for firm matches. Where a row states a size, it is once, few, many or the class of an expanded clone; other rows omit it.

J: TRBJ1-5
D: .
V: TRBV15
size: medium-sized
DNA: TGTGCCACCAGCAGAGATTTTAGAGGGAGGCAGCCCCAGCATTTT
CDR3: CATSRDFRGRQPQHF

J: TRBJ2-5
D: .
V: TRBV7-8
size: .
DNA: TGTGCCAGCACCTCCGGAAACACCAAAGAGACCCAGTACTTC
CDR3: CASTSGNTKETQYF

J: TRBJ2-7
D: TRBD2
V: TRBV19
size: .
DNA: TGTGCCAGTAGTATGGGACTAGCGGGAGTGAACTACGAGCAGTACTTC
CDR3: CASSMGLAGVNYEQYF

J: TRBJ2-3
D: TRBD2
V: TRBV6-4
size: .
DNA: TGTGCCAGCAGTGACTCTAGCGGGAGGCGGGATACGCAGTATTTT
CDR3: CASSDSSGRRDTQYF

J: TRBJ2-7
D: TRBD1
V: TRBV30
size: .
DNA: TGTGCCTGGAGCCCGGGACAGGGGACCTACGAGCAGTACTTC
CDR3: CAWSPGQGTYEQYF

J: TRBJ1-5
D: .
V: TRBV9
size: .
DNA: TGTGCCAGCAGCGTAGGGGCAGGGAGTCAGCCCCAGCATTTT
CDR3: CASSVGAGSQPQHF

J: TRBJ2-1
D: TRBD1
V: TRBV19
size: .
DNA: TGTGCCAGTAGTACGGGACAGGGGGCGGATGAGCAGTTCTTC
CDR3: CASSTGQGADEQFF

J: TRBJ2-7
D: .
V: TRBV9
size: .
DNA: TGTGCCAGCAGTGTAGAGACCAAGGGAGGCGAGCAGTACTTC
CDR3: CASSVETKGGEQYF

J: TRBJ2-5
D: TRBD2
V: TRBV5-1
size: .
DNA: TGCGCCAGAACCCCGACTAGCGGGACGAAAGAGACCCAGTACTTC
CDR3: CARTPTSGTKETQYF

J: TRBJ1-2
D: TRBD1
V: TRBV9
size: .
DNA: TGTGCCAGCAGCGAGGGGACAGGAATCTATGGCTACACCTTC
CDR3: CASSEGTGIYGYTF

J: TRBJ2-7
D: .
V: TRBV7-9
size: many
DNA: TGTGCCAGCAGCTTTCTACGAGGTGGCTCCTACGAGCAGTACTTC
CDR3: CASSFLRGGSYEQYF

J: TRBJ2-1
D: TRBD2
V: TRBV9
size: many
DNA: TGTGCCAGCAGCGTAGAGGGACTAGCGGAACGGGAGCAGTTCTTC
CDR3: CASSVEGLAEREQFF

J: TRBJ2-7
D: TRBD2
V: TRBV5-8
size: .
DNA: TGTGCCAGCAGCTCACTAGCGGGGTCCTACGAGCAGTACTTC
CDR3: CASSSLAGSYEQYF

J: TRBJ2-7
D: TRBD1
V: TRBV6-1
size: .
DNA: TGTGCCAGCAGTGAGGCAGGGGGAGAACAGTACTTC
CDR3: CASSEAGGEQYF

J: TRBJ1-5
D: .
V: TRBV20-1
size: many
DNA: TGCAGTGCTAATGATCCCCAGCAGCCCCAGCATTTT
CDR3: CSANDPQQPQHF

J: TRBJ1-2
D: TRBD1
V: TRBV29-1
size: .
DNA: TGCAGCGTTGGACAGGGGGGTAACTATGGCTACACCTTC
CDR3: CSVGQGGNYGYTF

J: TRBJ1-1
D: .
V: TRBV5-1
size: many
DNA: TGCGCCAGCAGCTTGCGGGGACGTAGCACTGAAGCTTTCTTT
CDR3: CASSLRGRSTEAFF

J: TRBJ2-3
D: .
V: TRBV7-9
size: many
DNA: TGTGCCAGCAGGTCCCGGGACTTCACAGATACGCAGTATTTT
CDR3: CASRSRDFTDTQYF

J: TRBJ2-3
D: .
V: TRBV6-4
size: .
DNA: TGTGCCAGCAGTGACAATGGGGGGCGCGGGACGCAGTATTTT
CDR3: CASSDNGGRGTQYF

J: TRBJ2-7
D: .
V: TRBV5-1
size: .
DNA: TGCGCCAGCAGCTCCGGGACCCTAACCTACGAGCAGTACTTC
CDR3: CASSSGTLTYEQYF

J: TRBJ2-2
D: TRBD1
V: TRBV20-1
size: many
DNA: TGCAGTGCTAGAGATGGGACAGACACCGGGGAGCTGTTTTTT
CDR3: CSARDGTDTGELFF

J: TRBJ2-7
D: TRBD1
V: TRBV7-2
size: .
DNA: TGTGCCAGCGCCCCGGGACAGGTGAACTACGAGCAGTACTTC
CDR3: CASAPGQVNYEQYF

J: TRBJ2-1
D: .
V: TRBV9
size: .
DNA: TGTGCCAGCAGCCTCACCCGGAACAGCTACAATGAGCAGTTCTTC
CDR3: CASSLTRNSYNEQFF

J: TRBJ2-5
D: TRBD1
V: TRBV5-1
size: many
DNA: TGCGCCAGCAGCGCCCGGACAGGGGGCGGGGTGCAGACCCAGTACTTC
CDR3: CASSARTGGGVQTQYF

J: TRBJ2-5
D: TRBD1
V: TRBV12-3/TRBV12-4
size: many
DNA: TGTGCCAGCAGCCCACGCGACAGGGGGCAAGAGACCCAGTACTTC
CDR3: CASSPRDRGQETQYF

J: TRBJ1-2
D: .
V: TRBV20-1
size: many
DNA: TGCAGTGCTATTCCCCTGGACGGCGTGAGGGGCTACACCTTC
CDR3: CSAIPLDGVRGYTF

J: TRBJ1-2
D: .
V: TRBV5-1
size: many
DNA: TGCGCCAGCAGCTTTATGTCGGAAAATTTATCTGGCTACACCTTC
CDR3: CASSFMSENLSGYTF

J: TRBJ2-2
D: .
V: TRBV20-1
size: .
DNA: TGCAGTGCCATTCCCTCAGGGGAGCTGTTTTTT
CDR3: CSAIPSGELFF

J: TRBJ2-1
D: .
V: TRBV7-2
size: .
DNA: TGTACCAGCAGCTCCCCCCAGGTATCCGATGAGCAGTTCTTC
CDR3: CTSSSPQVSDEQFF

J: TRBJ2-7
D: .
V: TRBV5-4
size: .
DNA: TGTGCCAGCAGCCGGGGCGACGTGGGGGAACCGGACGAGCAGTACTTC
CDR3: CASSRGDVGEPDEQYF

J: TRBJ2-7
D: .
V: TRBV7-2
size: .
DNA: TGTGCCAGCAGCTTTGGTCTCTACCGGGCCGAGCAGTACTTC
CDR3: CASSFGLYRAEQYF

J: TRBJ2-7
D: .
V: TRBV6-1
size: .
DNA: TGTGCCAGCAACGGGTACGAGCAGTACTTC
CDR3: CASNGYEQYF

J: TRBJ2-7
D: .
V: TRBV20-1
size: many
DNA: TGCAGTGCTAGATCCCGGACAGCTACGGCCCCCTACGAGCAGTACTTC
CDR3: CSARSRTATAPYEQYF

J: TRBJ2-3
D: .
V: TRBV11-1
size: .
DNA: TGTGCCAGCAGCTTCCACCCCGGGACCGCAGATACGCAGTATTTT
CDR3: CASSFHPGTADTQYF

J: TRBJ2-1
D: TRBD2
V: TRBV9
size: many
DNA: TGTGCCAGCAGCGTATTCTGGACTAGCAGGAATGAGCAGTTCTTC
CDR3: CASSVFWTSRNEQFF

J: TRBJ1-4
D: .
V: TRBV7-9
size: many
DNA: TGTGCCAGCAGCCCTGACCTGGCTGAAAAACTGTTTTTT
CDR3: CASSPDLAEKLFF

J: TRBJ2-4
D: TRBD2
V: TRBV5-1
size: .
DNA: TGCGCCAGCAGTACTAGCGGTCGAGTAAGAAACATTCAGTACTTC
CDR3: CASSTSGRVRNIQYF

J: TRBJ2-5
D: .
V: TRBV5-1
size: .
DNA: TGCGCCAGCAGCTTGGCCGTGGGAGAGGCCCAGTACTTC
CDR3: CASSLAVGEAQYF

J: TRBJ1-2
D: TRBD1
V: TRBV20-1
size: .
DNA: TGCAGTGCTAGAGCCGGGACAGGGGGCTACTATGGCTACACCTTC
CDR3: CSARAGTGGYYGYTF

J: TRBJ2-7
D: TRBD2
V: TRBV9
size: .
DNA: TGTGCCAGCAGCTCATCCGGGACTAGCGGGAGCCCCTACGAGCAGTACTTC
CDR3: CASSSSGTSGSPYEQYF

J: TRBJ2-7
D: .
V: TRBV10-1
size: .
DNA: TGCGCCAGCAGAGATAAGGGGGCCTACGAGCAGTACTTC
CDR3: CASRDKGAYEQYF

J: TRBJ1-3
D: .
V: TRBV20-1
size: .
DNA: TGCAGTGCCTTCCCTGAACGGCTCTCTGGAAACACCATATGTTTT
CDR3: CSAFPERLSGNTICF

J: TRBJ1-2
D: .
V: TRBV24-1
size: .
DNA: TGTGTCACCAGTGATATCGGCAGGGAGGGTGGCTGCACCTTC
CDR3: CVTSDIGREGGCTF

J: TRBJ2-3
D: TRBD1
V: TRBV29-1
size: .
DNA: TGCAGCGTTGTGGACAGGGGTCCGGCAGATACGCAGTATTTT
CDR3: CSVVDRGPADTQYF

J: TRBJ2-3
D: .
V: TRBV7-3
size: .
DNA: TGTGCCAGCAGCTTAAACGGCGAGAGGCCACCGCAGTATTTT
CDR3: CASSLNGERPPQYF

J: TRBJ2-3
D: TRBD1
V: TRBV15
size: many
DNA: TGTGCCACCAGCGACCCCGGGACAGGTAACACAGATACGCAGTATTTT
CDR3: CATSDPGTGNTDTQYF

J: TRBJ2-5
D: .
V: TRBV6-1
size: .
DNA: TGTGCCAGCAGTGCTGACGACGGGTCGGCTCAGTACTTC
CDR3: CASSADDGSAQYF

J: TRBJ1-5
D: .
V: TRBV5-4
size: .
DNA: TGTGCCAGCAGCTCCCCGGGTCCTGCGGGGCACAATCAGCCCCAGCATTTT
CDR3: CASSSPGPAGHNQPQHF

J: TRBJ2-1
D: TRBD2
V: TRBV12-3/TRBV12-4
size: .
DNA: TGTGCCAGCAGCGATGGACTAGCGGGGAGAAATGAGCAGTTCTTC
CDR3: CASSDGLAGRNEQFF

J: TRBJ2-1
D: TRBD1
V: TRBV5-5
size: many
DNA: TGTGCCAGCAGCCCCTGGACAGGGTTCAATGAGCAGTTCTTC
CDR3: CASSPWTGFNEQFF

J: TRBJ2-1
D: TRBD1
V: TRBV11-2
size: .
DNA: TGTGCCAGCAGCGTAACGGAGACAGGGGGGGACAATGAGCAGTTCTTC
CDR3: CASSVTETGGDNEQFF

J: TRBJ2-7
D: .
V: TRBV11-2
size: once
DNA: TGTACCAGCAGCCCCGGTGCGGGGTGCGAGCAGTACTTC
CDR3: CTSSPGAGCEQYF